Each of the 5 T cell receptor beta chains below was sequenced from the same sample in a study of cytomegalovirus exposure and HLA in healthy donors. The PCR had 60 Vbeta and 13 Jbeta primers. Some clones are missing from TCRdb's copy, which holds only in-frame ones; the method was immunoSEQ multiplex PCR. The table lists roughly 140,000 clones, roughly three quarters of them singletons, with about 3.2% in the top ten. The sample consisted of PBMCs. These receptors were collected from a female donor in good health and CMV-seronegative.

The chain links TRBV11-1 to TRBJ1-1, with D maybe TRBD1 (6 bases). The germline V gene encodes CDR1 SGHAT and CDR2 FQDESV (reference sequence). The ends were cut back, 10 bases at V and 3 bases at J, with 15 bases in the middle. The CDR3 sequence is 13 residues long. The CDR3 loop reads CATLGGQDTEAFF. The CDR3 nucleotides read TGTGCCACCCTGGGGGGGCAGGACACTGAAGCTTTCTTT.

V usage is TRBV7-3 and J usage is TRBJ2-5; 10 bases line up with TRBD2. Unmatched junction bases numbered 10, after V lost 4 bases and J lost 5 bases. CDR1 SGHTA and CDR2 FQGTGA come from the germline V gene. The CDR3 totals 16 residues. In DNA form, the CDR3 reads TGTGCCAGCAGCTCCGGGCGGCTAGCGGGAGTTGAGACCCAGTACTTC. Its protein is CASSSGRLAGVETQYF.

The chain couples TRBV29-1 to TRBJ1-2, with D maybe TRBD1 (6 bases). Germline V gene data show CDR1 as SQVTM and CDR2 as ANQGSEA. The ends were cut back, 5 bases at V and 6 bases at J, with 16 bases in the middle. The CDR3 is 13 amino acids. CDR3 coding DNA: TGCAGCGTTACTATTGGGGGGGCGGATGGCTACACCTTC. Its translation is CSVTIGGADGYTF.

V and J are TRBV30 and TRBJ1-5; D ambiguous. In germline, CDR1 is GTSNPN, CDR2 SVGIG (reference sequence). V lost 6 bases and J lost 4, with 13 bases in between. The CDR3 totals 13 residues. For the CDR3, the DNA is TGTGCCTGCCGGGTCTCGAGAAATCAGCCCCAGCATTTT. This translates into CACRVSRNQPQHF.

The chain links TRBV18 to TRBJ2-2; tentative D call: TRBD2 (6 bases). CDR3 size: 16 residues. Deletions cut 1 base from V and 4 bases from J, with 13 bases between. Per the germline V gene, CDR1 is KGHSH and CDR2 is LQKENI. In DNA, the CDR3 is TGTGCCAGCTCACCACTTACACTAGCCGGCACCGGGGAGCTGTTTTTT. Translation: CASSPLTLAGTGELFF.